What follows describes a single T cell receptor beta chain. Germline V gene lookup returns CDR1 SGHRS and CDR2 YFSETQ. With V trimmed by 0 bases and J by 4 bases, 7 bases remained unmatched. There are 16 residues in the CDR3. These data come from a study of technical replicates of blood from a few donors. Assay used: immunoSEQ multiplex PCR; TCRdb lists only in-frame clones, some missing. Among approximately 92,000 clones, around 96% were seen once, and the ten largest hold roughly 0.21%. Sequenced material: T cells isolated from PBMCs. The clonotype comes from a human donor in good health. The chain recombines TRBV5-1 with TRBJ2-3, with 8 bases aligning to TRBD2. The CDR3 region is CASSLESGRSADTQYF. In DNA form, the CDR3 reads TGCGCCAGCAGCTTGGAGAGCGGGAGAAGCGCAGATACGCAGTATTTT.